These 27 T cell receptor beta chains were sequenced from one sample in a study of T-cell memory formation after mild COVID-19. TCRdb reprocessed the 5' RACE reads via MiXCR and lists one record per CDR3 protein. Here the sample spans roughly 600,000 distinct CDR3 sequences, roughly 18% being singletons. Sequences were obtained from PBMCs or a T cell subset sorted from them (not recorded which). The receptors were gathered from an adult woman who had mild COVID-19 (a few samples of this study predate the infection). Cell type and time point are not known.

This clonotype was seen a few times. The J gene is TRBJ2-7, the V gene TRBV5-1; 8 nucleotides align to TRBD2. Germline CDR1 SGHRS, CDR2 YFSETQ. The CDR3 consists of 15 residues. V lost 0 bases, J lost 4 bases, and 6 bases stayed unmatched. The CDR3 loop is CASSLGGSGTYEQYF. The CDR3 DNA is TGCGCCAGCAGCTTGGGGGGTAGCGGGACGTACGAGCAGTACTTC.

This clonotype turned up a few times. The chain joins TRBV4-1 to TRBJ2-7; 9 bases line up with TRBD2. The CDR3 length is 14 residues. Per germline, CDR1 MGHRA and CDR2 YSYEKL. V trimming: 2 bases; J trimming: 3 bases; junction bases outside the gene matches: 2. For the CDR3, the DNA is TGCGCCAGCAGCCAAAGGACTAGCGTCTACGAGCAGTACTTC. Its translation: CASSQRTSVYEQYF.

This clonotype has at least ten counts. This chain uses TRBV29-1 with TRBJ2-5, with a weak D call TRBD2 (7 bases). The CDR3 totals 12 residues. Germline V CDR1 and CDR2: SQVTM, ANQGSEA. V lost 8 bases and J 5 bases, leaving 15 bases between the germline ends. The CDR3 sequence is CSPKGEGETQYF. The CDR3 DNA sequence: TGCAGCCCTAAGGGGGAGGGGGAGACCCAGTACTTC.

The rearrangement links TRBV11-3 to TRBJ2-7, with D perhaps matching TRBD1 (5 bases). CDR1 SGHNT and CDR2 YENEEA come from the germline V gene. The CDR3 runs to 12 residues. The germline V and J ends were trimmed by 5 bases and 7 bases, with 12 bases remaining between them. CDR3: CASSRGREEQYF. The CDR3 region has the DNA TGTGCCAGCAGCCGCGGCAGGGAAGAGCAGTACTTC.

The chain recombines TRBV24-1 with TRBJ2-4, with D tentatively TRBD1 or TRBD2 (5 bases each). V was pared by 5 bases and J by 0 bases, with 16 bases between. This CDR3 has 17 amino acids. Per germline, CDR1 KGHDR and CDR2 SFDVKD. The CDR3 DNA reads TGTGCCACCAGTGGGGGAGACAGAGCTCTAGCCAAAAACATTCAGTACTTC. Translation gives CATSGGDRALAKNIQYF.

The J gene is TRBJ1-3, the V gene TRBV15; unclear D gene. CDR3 length: 15 residues. V was pared by 2 bases and J by 0 bases, with 8 bases between. Germline CDR1 LNHNV, CDR2 YYDKDF (reference sequence). The CDR3 reads CATSRPKNSGNTIYF. The CDR3 DNA reads as TGTGCCACCAGCAGACCCAAGAACTCTGGAAACACCATATATTTT.

This clonotype has ten or more counts. The rearrangement links TRBV11-2 to TRBJ2-3; 14 bases match TRBD2. Germline-derived CDR1 and CDR2 are SGHAT and FQNNGV. Trimming at V came to 3 bases and at J to 6 bases, leaving 2 bases not matched to a gene. This CDR3 is 15 amino acids long. The CDR3 region has the DNA TGTGCCAGCAGCTTGACTAGCGGGGGGGCCGATACGCAGTATTTT. Protein product: CASSLTSGGADTQYF.

V usage is TRBV7-9 and J usage is TRBJ1-5, with a possible D match to TRBD1 (6 bases). With 8 bases removed from V and 0 bases from J, the gap between germline ends came to 23 bases. CDR1 and CDR2 (germline): SEHNR, FQNEAQ (reference sequence). This CDR3 spans 18 amino acids. CDR3 amino acids: CASPVTATGTFSNQPQHF. The DNA of the CDR3 is TGTGCCAGCCCAGTTACCGCAACAGGGACTTTTAGCAATCAGCCCCAGCATTTT.

The chain combines TRBV20-1 with TRBJ1-1; D unresolved. With 6 bases removed from V and 3 bases from J, the gap between germline ends came to 17 bases. The CDR3 runs to 14 residues. The V gene's germline CDR1 is DFQATT and CDR2 SNEGSKA (reference sequence). The CDR3: CSASRGVRDTEAFF. CDR3 coding DNA: TGCAGTGCCAGTAGAGGAGTACGGGACACTGAAGCTTTCTTT.

This clonotype was observed once. The rearrangement links TRBV5-1 to TRBJ1-2; 10 positions match TRBD1. Germline loops: CDR1 SGHRS, CDR2 YFSETQ. The V and J ends lost 2 bases and 8 bases, in that order; junction bases with no gene match: 6. The CDR3 runs 14 residues. Here the CDR3 DNA reads TGCGCCAGCAGCTTAGACAGGGGGCCGTCCGGCTACACCTTC. This translates into CASSLDRGPSGYTF.

Here the CDR3 DNA reads TGTGCCAGCGGCGGACTAGCGGCCTACGAGCAGTACTTC. Its protein is CASGGLAAYEQYF. The chain links TRBV7-9 to TRBJ2-7, with TRBD2 identical over 10 bases. V lost 8 bases to trimming and J lost 2 bases; unmatched junction nucleotides: 3. This CDR3 region has 13 residues. Germline loops: CDR1 SEHNR, CDR2 FQNEAQ (reference sequence). Filled out from reference TRBV7-9 and TRBJ2-7, the complete variable domain reads DTGVSQNPRHKITKRGQNVTFRCDPISEHNRLYWYRQTLGQGPEFLTYFQNEAQLEKSRLLSDRFSAERPKGSFSTLEIQRTEQGDSAMYLCASGGLAAYEQYFGPGTRLTVT.

V and J are TRBV21-1 and TRBJ2-2; the table assigns TRBD1, which was not confirmed against the DNA. TRBV21-1 is annotated as a pseudogene. The CDR3 runs to 16 residues. Written as DNA, the CDR3 is TGTGCCAGCAGCAAAGTGGGGACAGGGTGCACCGGGGAGCTGTTTTTT. Translating gives CASSKVGTGCTGELFF.

The rearrangement uses TRBV12-3 or TRBV12-4 and TRBJ1-5; D ambiguous. V lost 6 bases and J 5 bases, leaving 14 bases between the germline ends. The CDR3 runs to 14 residues. The CDR3 reads CASRPVGRDQPQHF. In DNA, the CDR3 is TGTGCCAGCAGACCCGTCGGTCGCGATCAGCCCCAGCATTTT.

The chain links TRBV5-1 to TRBJ1-1; 8 nucleotides line up with TRBD1. The CDR3 spans 16 residues. The V and J ends lost 3 bases and 0 bases, in that order; junction bases with no gene match: 7. CDR1 and CDR2 from the germline V gene are SGHRS and YFSETQ. The CDR3 region is CASSYTGGTMNTEAFF. The CDR3 DNA reads TGCGCCAGCAGCTACACAGGGGGAACCATGAACACTGAAGCTTTCTTT.

The chain combines TRBV6-5 with TRBJ2-2; tentative D call: TRBD1 (5 bases). The germline V gene has CDR1 MNHEY and CDR2 SVGAGI. Trimming took off 2 bases at V and 7 bases at J, with 11 bases between the two ends. The CDR3 contains 14 residues. CDR3: CASSYAGFNGELFF. CDR3 bases: TGTGCCAGCAGTTACGCAGGGTTCAACGGGGAGCTGTTTTTT.

This clonotype has only one observation. The chain employs TRBV3-1 and TRBJ2-7; 11 positions agree with TRBD2. J lost 5 bases, V lost 0 bases, and 18 bases had no gene match. This CDR3 contains 20 residues. The V gene's germline CDR1 is LGHDT and CDR2 YNNKEL (reference sequence). The CDR3 reads CASSQDQVLAGVAGLDEQYF. The CDR3 nucleotides read TGTGCCAGCAGCCAAGATCAGGTACTAGCGGGGGTTGCTGGGCTCGACGAGCAGTACTTC.

The chain is built from TRBV30 and TRBJ2-7; D is unclear. V shed 7 bases and J shed 9 bases, with 19 bases lying between them. This CDR3 spans 12 amino acids. CDR1 and CDR2 (germline): GTSNPN, SVGIG (reference sequence). The CDR3 loop is CASNEAHGTQYF. CDR3 DNA sequence: TGTGCCTCCAATGAGGCCCATGGTACGCAGTACTTC.

The chain links TRBV7-9 to TRBJ2-5, with D tentatively TRBD1 or TRBD2 (5 bases each). Germline CDR1 reads SEHNR; CDR2 reads FQNEAQ (reference sequence). The V end lost 6 bases, the J end lost 0 bases, and 11 bases lay between the germline ends. The CDR3 totals 14 residues. The CDR3 reads CASRGPDYQETQYF. DNA for the CDR3: TGTGCCAGCAGGGGACCGGACTACCAAGAGACCCAGTACTTC.

This clonotype was counted between two and nine times. The J gene is TRBJ2-1, the V gene TRBV6-5; a weak D match, TRBD1 (5 bases). In germline, CDR1 is MNHEY, CDR2 SVGAGI. V was pared by 2 bases and J by 3 bases, with 17 bases between. The CDR3 spans 17 residues. The chain's CDR3 is CASSYRQGLQGYNEQFF. Here the CDR3 DNA reads TGTGCCAGCAGTTACAGACAAGGTCTCCAGGGCTACAATGAGCAGTTCTTC.

This clonotype was counted only a few times. The rearrangement links TRBV20-1 to TRBJ2-1; possibly TRBD1 for D (7 bases). V was pared by 2 bases and J by 2 bases, with 10 bases between. This CDR3 region has 14 residues. Germline loops: CDR1 DFQATT, CDR2 SNEGSKA (reference sequence). This CDR3 is CSARQGGPYNEQFF. CDR3 DNA: TGCAGTGCTAGACAGGGGGGTCCCTACAATGAGCAGTTCTTC.

A few counts support this clonotype. The J gene is TRBJ1-6, the V gene TRBV5-1, with 8 bases aligning to TRBD1. CDR3 length equals 16 residues. The V gene end was trimmed by 0 bases and the J gene end by 8 bases; junction bases not matched to a gene: 7. The germline V gene encodes CDR1 SGHRS and CDR2 YFSETQ. CDR3: CASSLAPTGDDSPLHF. For the CDR3, the DNA is TGCGCCAGCAGCTTGGCCCCGACAGGGGATGATTCACCCCTCCACTTT.

The chain has TRBV11-3 and TRBJ1-2; D possibly corresponds to TRBD1 (5 bases). Germline V lookup: CDR1 SGHNT, CDR2 YENEEA. This CDR3 has 13 amino acids. Trimming left V 5 bases short and J 5 bases short, with 12 bases between. For the CDR3, the DNA is TGTGCCAGCAGCCATCCAGGGAGGTATGGCTACACCTTC. Protein: CASSHPGRYGYTF.

This clonotype was seen many times. The rearrangement joins TRBV7-2 to TRBJ2-7; 7 positions match TRBD2. This CDR3 has 14 residues. The ends lost 3 bases at V and 4 bases at J; junction bases unmatched: 6. Germline V CDR1 and CDR2: SGHTA, FQGNSA. The CDR3 DNA reads TGTGCCAGCAGCTTTGCGGGAGCGGGGTACGAGCAGTACTTC. Translated: CASSFAGAGYEQYF. Together with reference TRBV7-2 and TRBJ2-7, the CDR3 gives the full variable domain: GAGVSQSPSNKVTEKGKDVELRCDPISGHTALYWYRQSLGQGLEFLIYFQGNSAPDKSGLPSDRFSAERTGGSVSTLTIQRTQQEDSAVYLCASSFAGAGYEQYFGPGTRLTVT.

The rearrangement uses TRBV18 and TRBJ2-4; D gene uncertain. Germline values: CDR1 KGHSH, CDR2 LQKENI. This CDR3 spans 12 amino acids. Between the trimmed V and J ends, which lost 3 bases and 10 bases, there was a span of 10 bases. CDR3: CASSPPDFIQYF. The CDR3 nucleotides read TGTGCCAGCTCACCCCCAGACTTTATTCAGTACTTC.

There are a few counts of this clonotype. This CDR3 reads CASSHKLAHIQYF. CDR3 coding DNA: TGTGCCAGCAGCCATAAACTAGCGCACATTCAGTACTTC. The rearrangement joins TRBV4-2 to TRBJ2-4; 7 bases agree with TRBD2. The CDR3 spans 13 residues. The germline gives CDR1 LGHNA, CDR2 YNFKEQ. V was clipped by 3 bases and J by 8 bases; unmatched bases: 4.

CDR3: CASSDQGQVNYGYTF. The DNA for the CDR3 is TGTGCCAGCAGTGATCAAGGGCAGGTTAACTATGGCTACACCTTC. The rearrangement joins TRBV2 to TRBJ1-2, with D unresolved. Germline V gene sequence: CDR1 SNHLY, CDR2 FYNNEI. Deletions cut 3 bases from V and 1 base from J, with 12 bases between. The CDR3 covers 15 residues.

The chain links TRBV5-1 to TRBJ1-1, with D uncertain. Germline assignment: CDR1 SGHRS and CDR2 YFSETQ. The CDR3 spans 17 residues. V was trimmed by 0 bases and J by 5 bases, leaving 20 bases between them. DNA for the CDR3: TGCGCCAGCAGCTTGGAAGTATCCGGGTCGCTGGGGACTGAAGCTTTCTTT. Its protein product is CASSLEVSGSLGTEAFF.